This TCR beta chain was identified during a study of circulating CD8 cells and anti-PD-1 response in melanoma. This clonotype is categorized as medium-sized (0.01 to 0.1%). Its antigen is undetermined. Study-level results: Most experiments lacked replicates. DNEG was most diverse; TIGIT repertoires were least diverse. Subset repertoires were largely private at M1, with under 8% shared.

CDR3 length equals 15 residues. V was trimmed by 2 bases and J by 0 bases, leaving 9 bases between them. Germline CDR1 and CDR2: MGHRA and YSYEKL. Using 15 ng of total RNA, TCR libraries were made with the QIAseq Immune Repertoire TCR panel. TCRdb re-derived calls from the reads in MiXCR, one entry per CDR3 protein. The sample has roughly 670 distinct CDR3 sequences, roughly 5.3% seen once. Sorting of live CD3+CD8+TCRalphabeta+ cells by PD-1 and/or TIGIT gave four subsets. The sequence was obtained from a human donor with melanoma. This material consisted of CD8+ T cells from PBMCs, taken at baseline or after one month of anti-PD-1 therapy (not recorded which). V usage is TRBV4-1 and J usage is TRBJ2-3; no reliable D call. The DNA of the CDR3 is TGCGCCAGCAGCCAATTCTCTGGGAGCACAGATACGCAGTATTTT. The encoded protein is CASSQFSGSTDTQYF.